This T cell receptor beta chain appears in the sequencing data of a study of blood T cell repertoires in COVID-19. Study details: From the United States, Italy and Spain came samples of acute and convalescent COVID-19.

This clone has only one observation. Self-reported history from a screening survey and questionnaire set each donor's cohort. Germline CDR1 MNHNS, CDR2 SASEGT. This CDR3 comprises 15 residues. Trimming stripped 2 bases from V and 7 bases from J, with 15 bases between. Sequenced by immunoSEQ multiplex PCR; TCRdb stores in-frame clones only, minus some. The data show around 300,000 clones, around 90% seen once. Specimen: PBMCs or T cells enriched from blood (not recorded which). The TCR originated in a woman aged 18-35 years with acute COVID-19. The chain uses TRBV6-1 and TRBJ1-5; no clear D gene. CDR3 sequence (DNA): TGTGCCAGCAGTGAATCAAACGCGGCAGCCCAGCCCCAGCATTTT. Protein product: CASSESNAAAQPQHF.